The entry below describes one TCR beta chain. No cognate antigen has been identified for it. There are no base qualities to consult, and no much larger clone falls within one base. Using the deep immunoSEQ assay, TCR CDR3 regions were amplified from genomic DNA by multiplex PCR. Genomic DNA extracted from each cell subset was distributed evenly over all wells of several immunoSEQ 96-well plates, and each plate served as one replicate. For sorted subsets, roughly 200 ng of genomic DNA, equivalent to 25,000 to 35,000 T cell genomes, went into each replicate PCR. The purified libraries were quantified using a Qubit 3.0 fluorometer, sized with a Bioanalyzer 2100, and then quantified again using the KAPA Library Quantification kit. A separate single-read 150-cycle Illumina NextSeq 550 flow cell was used to sequence each immunoSEQ 96-well plate. Per the source publication's procedure: Because only junctional sequences without quality scores were contained in the immunoSEQ output, filtering matching that applied to full-length reads could not be performed. To assign V/J genes and CDR3, sequences were annotated using PyIR, a Python wrapper for IgBLAST v1.9, with IMGT germline references. Reads with weak V/J assignments (E-value above 1e-6), missing CDR3, stop codons, out-of-frame junctions, or ambiguous translated residues were removed. A V3J clonotype was defined by an identical inferred V gene, J gene, and CDR3 amino acid sequence. Percentage overlap between repertoires was calculated by dividing the number of shared unique clonotypes by the size of the smaller repertoire. Three approaches were used to assess repertoire richness: RTK rarefaction, the Chao1 estimator, and Recon v2.1 estimates of unobserved clonotypes. For all TCRbeta clonotypes obtained by the gDNA method from a few donors, generation probabilities were computed with OLGA. TCRdb mirrors the immuneACCESS table, restricted to in-frame sequences. Some clones are absent from its copies; in checked studies, under half trace to an unresolved V gene, and the reason for the others is unknown. That table supplies the V and J calls and clone size; D and trimming were determined from the DNA. The sample table lists under 300,000 clones, approximately 65% of them with a count of one. The ten largest account for around 10% of the sample.

These data come from a study of shared clonotypes between healthy human individuals (dated by TCRdb to 2018 to 2020). Describing the broader study: A couple of women and three men aged 18 to 49 years were included in the cohort. For each donor, CD4 naive and CD4 memory were each given three plates, CD8 naive was given two plates, and CD8 memory was given one plate. The study deeply sequenced blood TCR repertoires of five healthy adults to estimate repertoire size and the extent of clonotype sharing between individuals. To increase sequencing depth and limit assay-specific biases, TCR repertoire library preparation and sequencing were carried out by different laboratories using diverse techniques. Leukapheresis yielded between about 0.85 and 9.5 billion PBMCs per donor. What the study reported, not specific to this receptor: About 4.5% of naive CD4, 3.5% of naive CD8, approximately 2% of memory CD4, and 0.4% of memory CD8 clonotypes were shared across four donors. Rarefaction of sorted-subset datasets indicated incomplete sequencing despite the large sequencing depth. Only blood was sampled, and tissue TCR repertoires likely differ from those in blood. Higher generation probabilities were observed for clonotypes shared by all four sorted-subset donors than for non-shared clonotypes. Naive subsets generally had larger estimated clonotype richness than memory subsets. Pairwise subsampling led to the expectation that sequencing depth would affect the degree of clonotype sharing among donors. The small number of donors limited the genetic and exposure-history diversity represented.

CDR1 and CDR2 (MDHEN, SYDVKM) derive from the germline V gene. The CDR3 holds 14 amino acids from the cysteine to the phenylalanine. The retained sequence is limited to the CDR3, 42 bases, with the frame set at the first base. V is shortened by 4 bases, J by 0 bases, and the region joining them spans 4 bases. The donors were healthy, HIV-negative adults with no recently reported acute infections or vaccinations. Every donor was a Caucasian adult residing in Nashville, Tennessee, USA. CD4+ T cells were enriched by magnetic negative selection; naive cells were then positively selected on CD45RA, and the negative fraction formed the memory subset. Blood was collected by leukapheresis, and PBMCs were isolated by Ficoll-Histopaque density gradient centrifugation and then cryopreserved in liquid nitrogen vapor phase. Analytical flow cytometry was used to check the purity and quantity of each magnetically sorted T cell population. Genomic DNA was isolated from each sorted fraction and quantified by UV absorbance on a Nanodrop 2000c.

The rearranged chain carries TRBV28 and TRBJ2-6, with an unclear D gene assignment. The receptor was derived from a young man in good health. Sample: memory CD4+ T cells sorted from blood. Read against the paper, the sample's cell subset or site label means: CD45RA-negative fraction. The CDR3 sequence is CASSWGSGANVLTF. The nucleotides are TGTGCCAGCAGTTGGGGCTCTGGGGCCAACGTCCTGACTTTC.